This paragraph covers one T cell receptor (beta chain) sequence. The CDR3 totals 16 residues. Germline V CDR1 and CDR2: KGHSH, LQKENI. Trimming removed 0 bases from V and 0 bases from J, with 9 bases in between. This record comes from a study of siplizumab effects on memory and regulatory T cells. Assay used: immunoSEQ multiplex PCR; TCRdb lists only in-frame clones, some missing. The repertoire has some 120,000 clones, about 94% of them found once; the top ten carry 1.5% to 2%. The rearrangement uses TRBV18 and TRBJ1-3; D is undetermined. Material for sequencing was non-Treg CD4+ T cells sorted from blood. The receptor was derived from a human donor in good health. CDR3 residues: CASSPPSGISGNTIYF. Here the CDR3 DNA reads TGTGCCAGCTCACCACCATCGGGGATCTCTGGAAACACCATATATTTT.